One and the same sample provided the 29 T cell receptor beta chains below, sequenced in a study of T cell changes during pregnancy in multiple sclerosis. TCRdb keeps only in-frame clones here, not all; method: immunoSEQ multiplex PCR. The sample has around 110,000 clones, about nine tenths seen once. This sample comprised peripheral blood, obtained after pregnancy. The receptors here all came from a female donor with multiple sclerosis, enrolled in a pregnancy study.

The chain links TRBV9 to TRBJ1-2; D is unresolved. With 0 bases removed from V and 8 bases from J, the gap between germline ends came to 20 bases. Per the germline V gene, CDR1 is SGDLS and CDR2 is YYNGEE. The CDR3 spans 16 residues. The CDR3 sequence: CASSVGARDALRGYTF. CDR3 DNA sequence: TGTGCCAGCAGCGTAGGGGCCAGAGACGCCCTGCGAGGCTACACCTTC.

V gene TRBV6-5 combines with J gene TRBJ1-1; D possibly corresponds to TRBD1 (5 bases). Deletions cut 10 bases from V and 5 bases from J, with 14 bases between. Germline V lookup: CDR1 MNHEY, CDR2 SVGAGI. CDR3 length equals 12 residues. In DNA, the CDR3 is TGTGCCATCGGCAGGGAGGGAACTGAAGCTTTCTTT. This gives the protein CAIGREGTEAFF.

This chain joins TRBV5-1 and TRBJ2-1; maybe TRBD1 (5 bases). The length of the CDR3 is 14 residues. Trimming removed 3 bases from V and 6 bases from J, with 13 bases in between. Germline V lookup: CDR1 SGHRS, CDR2 YFSETQ. CDR3 sequence: CASSSAGSPNEQFF. The CDR3 region has the DNA TGCGCCAGCAGCTCGGCAGGGTCCCCCAATGAGCAGTTCTTC.

This chain joins TRBV6-4 and TRBJ2-7; D ambiguous. CDR3 length: 13 amino acids. From germline, CDR1 is MRHNA and CDR2 SNTAGT. V lost 5 bases and J lost 4, with 12 bases in between. The CDR3 loop is CASSLKTGYEQYF. CDR3 DNA sequence: TGTGCCAGCAGTTTAAAGACCGGGTACGAGCAGTACTTC.

The chain employs TRBV19 and TRBJ1-5, with a tentative D call TRBD1 (6 bases). In germline, CDR1 is LNHDA, CDR2 SQIVND (reference sequence). This CDR3 has 15 residues. V dropped 3 bases and J dropped 6 bases, with 15 bases sitting between them. As DNA, the CDR3 is TGTGCCAGTAGTATCTCCGCCCAGGGGAGTCAGCCCCAGCATTTT. Amino acids: CASSISAQGSQPQHF.

The chain uses TRBV20-1 and TRBJ1-2; a possible D gene is TRBD1 (5 bases). Trimming took off 6 bases at V and 8 bases at J, with 13 bases between the two ends. The CDR3 has 11 residues. CDR1 DFQATT and CDR2 SNEGSKA come from the germline V gene (reference sequence). CDR3 nucleotides: TGCAGTGCCCCCCAGGGAGGAGGCTACACCTTC. Translated: CSAPQGGGYTF.

The CDR3 region is CASSKEEAGQGAYNEQFF. The CDR3 DNA reads as TGTGCCAGCAGCAAAGAAGAGGCGGGACAGGGGGCGTACAATGAGCAGTTCTTC. The chain uses TRBV21-1 and TRBJ2-1; TRBD1, the table's D call, was not compared with the DNA. TRBV21-1 is flagged as a pseudogene. The length of the CDR3 is 18 residues.

The chain employs TRBV18 and TRBJ2-4; possible D gene TRBD1, 6 bases. Germline V gene lookup returns CDR1 KGHSH and CDR2 LQKENI. Trimming took off 3 bases at V and 0 bases at J, with 12 bases between the two ends. This CDR3 comprises 16 residues. DNA for the CDR3: TGTGCCAGCTCACCCGGGACATCCCTAGCCAAAAACATTCAGTACTTC. It translates to CASSPGTSLAKNIQYF.

This chain connects TRBV6-1 to TRBJ1-2; tentative D call: TRBD1 (5 bases). The CDR3 is made up of 16 amino acids. Germline CDR1 is MNHNS and CDR2 is SASEGT. V lost 2 bases, J lost 2 bases, and 15 bases lay in between. CDR3 region: CASSESVDSPNYGYTF. CDR3 sequence (DNA): TGTGCCAGCAGTGAATCGGTTGACAGTCCAAACTATGGCTACACCTTC.

The CDR3 protein is CASSRGGAGGIYEQYF. CDR3 in DNA: TGTGCCAGCAGCCGGGGGGGAGCGGGAGGTATCTACGAGCAGTACTTC. The chain joins TRBV4-2 to TRBJ2-7; 9 bases map to TRBD2. The V gene end was trimmed by 4 bases and the J gene end by 3 bases; junction bases not matched to a gene: 10. Looked up from germline, CDR1 is LGHNA and CDR2 is YNFKEQ. The CDR3 contains 16 residues.

The DNA of the CDR3 is TGTGCCAGCAGCCCGACGGGACAGGGGAACCACGAGCAGTACTTC. This encodes CASSPTGQGNHEQYF. This chain links TRBV13 with TRBJ2-7; TRBD1 agrees at 10 bases. The CDR3 has 15 amino acids. Germline CDR1 reads PRHDT; CDR2 reads FYEKMQ (reference sequence). With V trimmed by 5 bases and J by 5 bases, 9 bases remained unmatched.

The chain joins TRBV28 to TRBJ2-1; 7 bases map to TRBD2. Germline V gene sequence: CDR1 MDHEN, CDR2 SYDVKM. V gave up 5 bases and J gave up 5 bases; unmatched junction bases: 6. This CDR3 is built from 14 residues. CDR3 amino acids: CASSRLASNNEQFF. CDR3 nucleotides: TGTGCCAGCAGTAGACTAGCAAGTAACAATGAGCAGTTCTTC.

The chain links TRBV21-1 to TRBJ2-7; the D call in the table, TRBD1, was not verified against the DNA. TRBV21-1 is labeled a pseudogene. This CDR3 region has 12 residues. The CDR3 DNA reads as TGTGCCAGCAGCTCATACACCTACGAGCAGTACTTC. Translating gives CASSSYTYEQYF.

The V and J genes are TRBV30 and TRBJ2-7; perhaps TRBD1 as D (5 bases). Germline CDR1 and CDR2: GTSNPN and SVGIG (reference sequence). V lost 2 bases, J lost 5 bases, and 10 bases lay in between. The CDR3 is made up of 12 amino acids. The CDR3 DNA reads as TGTGCCTGGAGTCCCCAGGGCCACGAGCAGTACTTC. Amino acid sequence: CAWSPQGHEQYF.

The chain recombines TRBV11-2 with TRBJ2-5; D unclear. This CDR3 has 13 amino acids. The germline gives CDR1 SGHAT, CDR2 FQNNGV. V lost 1 base, J lost 4 bases, and 7 bases lay in between. The CDR3 nucleotides are TGTGCCAGCAGCTTAGTGTCGCGAGAGACCCAGTACTTC. The encoded protein is CASSLVSRETQYF.

The chain uses TRBV5-6 and TRBJ2-6; D might be TRBD2 (5 bases). The CDR3 has 15 residues. Germline V gene data show CDR1 as SGHDT and CDR2 as YYEEEE. V lost 4 bases and J 4 bases, leaving 12 bases between the germline ends. For the CDR3, the DNA is TGTGCCAGCAGCCCCCCGGGGTCCGGGGCCAACGTCCTGACTTTC. This gives the protein CASSPPGSGANVLTF.

This clone was counted only a few times. This rearrangement joins TRBV9 to TRBJ1-1, with D perhaps TRBD1 (6 bases). V was shortened by 5 bases and J by 5 bases, with 16 bases between the two germline ends. The CDR3 length is 14 residues. Germline V gene lookup returns CDR1 SGDLS and CDR2 YYNGEE. DNA of the CDR3: TGTGCCAGCAGTAACACAGGGAAGGTGACTGAAGCTTTCTTT. Translated, it gives CASSNTGKVTEAFF.

V gene TRBV5-6 combines with J gene TRBJ1-2, with TRBD1 as a possible D gene (5 bases). The germline gives CDR1 SGHDT, CDR2 YYEEEE. The CDR3 consists of 15 residues. Trimming left V 2 bases short and J 4 bases short, with 15 bases between. The chain's CDR3 is CASSFVGDPGYGYTF. CDR3 nucleotides: TGTGCCAGCAGCTTTGTAGGGGATCCCGGCTATGGCTACACCTTC.

This chain joins TRBV28 and TRBJ1-3; no definite D call. Deletions cut 1 base from V and 4 bases from J, with 8 bases between. Per the germline V gene, CDR1 is MDHEN and CDR2 is SYDVKM. This CDR3 is built from 14 residues. The CDR3 bases are TGTGCCAGCAGTTTATCGGGGTTCGGAAACACCATATATTTT. Its protein is CASSLSGFGNTIYF. The full variable domain, with the rest looked up from reference TRBV28 and TRBJ1-3, is DVKVTQSSRYLVKRTGEKVFLECVQDMDHENMFWYRQDPGLGLRLIYFSYDVKMKEKGDIPEGYSVSREKKERFSLILESASTNQTSMYLCASSLSGFGNTIYFGEGSWLTVV.

The rearrangement links TRBV5-1 to TRBJ2-2; D is unclear. The CDR3 sequence is 13 residues long. The V end lost 1 base, the J end lost 5 bases, and 6 bases lay between the germline ends. Germline CDR1 reads SGHRS; CDR2 reads YFSETQ. CDR3 residues: CASSLSVTGELFF. The CDR3 region has the DNA TGCGCCAGCAGCTTGTCGGTAACCGGGGAGCTGTTTTTT.

V and J are TRBV7-6 and TRBJ2-5; D possibly corresponds to TRBD1 (6 bases). Germline-derived CDR1 and CDR2 are SGHVS and FNYEAQ. The CDR3 is 17 residues long. V shed 1 base and J shed 1 base, with 16 bases lying between them. The CDR3 sequence is CASSLGVEGHRQETQYF. As DNA, the CDR3 is TGTGCCAGCAGCTTAGGGGTAGAGGGACATCGCCAAGAGACCCAGTACTTC.

A single count supports this clone. This chain links TRBV19 with TRBJ1-5; D may be TRBD1 (6 bases). This CDR3 comprises 17 residues. CDR1 and CDR2 (germline): LNHDA, SQIVND (reference sequence). The germline V and J ends were trimmed by 3 bases and 2 bases, with 17 bases remaining between them. Here the CDR3 reads CASSIGAGGLRNQPQHF. CDR3 nucleotides: TGTGCCAGTAGTATCGGGGCGGGGGGGCTCCGCAATCAGCCCCAGCATTTT.

This clone was found once. V usage is TRBV6-1 and J usage is TRBJ1-5; no definite D call. With 0 bases removed from V and 3 bases from J, the gap between germline ends came to 9 bases. The CDR3 spans 15 residues. The germline V gene encodes CDR1 MNHNS and CDR2 SASEGT. In nucleotides, the CDR3 is TGTGCCAGCAGTGAAGCTGGAGGGTACAATCAGCCCCAGCATTTT. Its protein is CASSEAGGYNQPQHF.

The chain combines TRBV7-3 with TRBJ2-7; tentative D call: TRBD1 (6 bases). The CDR3 runs 14 residues. Trimming left V 5 bases short and J 7 bases short, with 18 bases between. Per germline, CDR1 SGHTA and CDR2 FQGTGA. This chain's CDR3 is CASSRGVGAEEQYF. DNA for the CDR3: TGTGCCAGCAGCCGCGGTGTGGGGGCGGAGGAGCAGTACTTC.

The chain recombines TRBV5-6 with TRBJ1-2; D is ambiguous. The CDR3 has 12 amino acids. The ends were cut back, 0 bases at V and 4 bases at J, with 4 bases in the middle. Germline values: CDR1 SGHDT, CDR2 YYEEEE. The CDR3 loop reads CASSLESYGYTF. The DNA of the CDR3 is TGTGCCAGCAGCTTGGAGAGCTATGGCTACACCTTC.

The chain is built from TRBV7-3 and TRBJ2-2; 8 bases map to TRBD2. This CDR3 comprises 14 residues. In germline, CDR1 is SGHTA, CDR2 FQGTGA. The J segment lost 8 bases and the V segment lost 2 bases, leaving 4 bases of the junction unmatched. CDR3 DNA: TGTGCCAGCAGCTTAGGCGGGGGGATTGGGGAGCTGTTTTTT. It specifies CASSLGGGIGELFF. The full variable domain, rest sourced from reference TRBV7-3 and TRBJ2-2, is GAGVSQTPSNKVTEKGKYVELRCDPISGHTALYWYRQSLGQGPEFLIYFQGTGAADDSGLPNDRFFAVRPEGSVSTLKIQRTERGDSAVYLCASSLGGGIGELFFGEGSRLTVL.

The chain uses TRBV27 and TRBJ1-2; D remains unclear. V lost 5 bases to trimming and J lost 6 bases, with 13 bases between them. The CDR3 extends over 13 amino acids. Germline V gene lookup returns CDR1 MNHEY and CDR2 SMNVEV (reference sequence). CDR3 sequence (DNA): TGTGCCAGCAGTAAAGATCCTCTAGATGGCTACACCTTC. It is translated as CASSKDPLDGYTF.

The sample holds a few counts of this clone. DNA for the CDR3: TGTGCCAGTAATCCGGGAGGGGCTGGGACCAACACTGAAGCTTTCTTT. It encodes CASNPGGAGTNTEAFF. The chain recombines TRBV19 with TRBJ1-1, with D possibly being TRBD1 (5 bases). The CDR3 is 16 residues long. The V and J ends lost 7 bases and 2 bases respectively, with 20 bases between them. Per germline, CDR1 LNHDA and CDR2 SQIVND (reference sequence). Complete variable domain (other parts from reference TRBV19 and TRBJ1-1): DGGITQSPKYLFRKEGQNVTLSCEQNLNHDAMYWYRQDPGQGLRLIYYSQIVNDFQKGDIAEGYSVSREKKESFPLTVTSAQKNPTAFYLCASNPGGAGTNTEAFFGQGTRLTVV.

V gene TRBV19 combines with J gene TRBJ2-2; 7 bases line up with TRBD1. The CDR3 has 15 residues. V trimming: 3 bases; J trimming: 1 base; junction bases outside the gene matches: 2. CDR1 and CDR2 from the germline V gene are LNHDA and SQIVND (reference sequence). The CDR3 DNA reads as TGTGCCAGTAGTATGAGACAGGGGAACACCGGGGAGCTGTTTTTT. It codes for CASSMRQGNTGELFF.